This T cell receptor beta chain was sequenced in a study of PD-L1 blockade in urothelial cancer. Study-wide background: When blood samples were assessed, the median T cell count was 141,255.

Only one count was recorded for this clone. This CDR3 region has 14 residues. Per germline, CDR1 KGHSH and CDR2 LQKENI. Losses at the gene ends were 2 bases for V and 6 bases for J; bases not matched to a gene: 6. The data were produced by immunoSEQ multiplex PCR, yet TCRdb's version contains in-frame clones alone and is incomplete. Of some 20,000 clones listed, around 91% are singletons. Time point given: pretreatment peripheral blood. The TCR was taken from a man between 65 and 80 years old with urothelial cancer. The chain carries TRBV18 and TRBJ1-1, with 7 bases that match TRBD1. The sequencing used PBMCs, collected around atezolizumab (anti-PD-L1) treatment. The CDR3 nucleotides read TGTGCCAGCTCACCAAACGAGGGGGCCTCTGAAGCTTTCTTT. It encodes CASSPNEGASEAFF.